This TCR beta chain was identified during a study of cytomegalovirus exposure and HLA in healthy donors. Looking at the study overall: T cells numbering around 180 million yielded more than 100 million unique TCR beta sequences in an earlier analysis.

The study, taken as a whole, reports: Analysis performed later found roughly 17,000 TCR beta sequences associated with HLA alleles at 0.05 false discovery rate.

The PCR was carried out with 60 Vbeta primers and 13 Jbeta primers. The assay was immunoSEQ multiplex PCR, and TCRdb's table has in-frame clones only and misses some. Of roughly 89,000 clones in the sample, more than 70% are singletons; the top ten hold approximately 2%. On this clone itself: Its antigen is currently unknown.

This TCR came from a man aged 18 to 30 in good health and CMV-seronegative. Material for sequencing was PBMCs.

The CDR3 region has the DNA TGTGCCAGTAGTAGCCCGGGGGGAGTTAACGAGCAGTACTTC. Protein sequence: CASSSPGGVNEQYF. The chain couples TRBV19 to TRBJ2-5; 7 nucleotides align to TRBD2. The better agreement between TRBJ2-7 and the DNA end casts doubt on the J call. CDR3 length: 14 residues. Germline V gives CDR1 LNHDA, CDR2 SQIVND (reference sequence).